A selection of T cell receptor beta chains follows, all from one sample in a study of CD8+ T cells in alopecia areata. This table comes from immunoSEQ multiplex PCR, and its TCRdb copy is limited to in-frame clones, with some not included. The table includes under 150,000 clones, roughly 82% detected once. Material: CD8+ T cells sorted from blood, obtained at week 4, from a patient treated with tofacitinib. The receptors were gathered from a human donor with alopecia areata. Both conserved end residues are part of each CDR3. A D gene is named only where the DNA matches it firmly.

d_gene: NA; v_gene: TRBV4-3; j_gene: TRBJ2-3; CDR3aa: CASSQLGERDTQYF; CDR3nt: TGCGCCAGCAGCCAGCTTGGAGAAAGAGATACGCAGTATTTT
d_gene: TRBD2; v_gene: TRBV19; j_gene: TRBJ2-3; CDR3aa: CASRLGLTSTDTQYF; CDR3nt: TGTGCCAGTAGATTGGGACTAACTAGCACAGATACGCAGTATTTT
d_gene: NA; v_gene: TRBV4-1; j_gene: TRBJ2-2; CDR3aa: CASSHTTGTRPGELFF; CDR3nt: TGCGCCAGCAGCCATACTACCGGGACTCGCCCCGGGGAGCTGTTTTTT
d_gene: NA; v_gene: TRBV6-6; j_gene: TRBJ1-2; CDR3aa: CASSYPPDTSTYGYTF; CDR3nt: TGTGCCAGCAGTTACCCGCCGGACACTTCTACCTATGGCTACACCTTC
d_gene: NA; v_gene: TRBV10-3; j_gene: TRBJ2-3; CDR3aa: CAITRDKNADTQYF; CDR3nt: TGTGCCATCACCCGGGACAAGAACGCAGATACGCAGTATTTT
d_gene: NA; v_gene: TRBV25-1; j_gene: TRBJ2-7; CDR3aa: CASSDGAGPEQYF; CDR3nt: TGTGCCAGCAGTGATGGAGCAGGGCCCGAGCAGTACTTC
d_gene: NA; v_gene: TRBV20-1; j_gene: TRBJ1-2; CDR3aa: CSAREGRDYTF; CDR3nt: TGCAGTGCTAGAGAGGGCCGTGACTACACCTTC
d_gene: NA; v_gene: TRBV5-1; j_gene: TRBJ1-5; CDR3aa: CASSPGGDILSQPQHF; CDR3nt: TGCGCCAGCAGCCCCGGGGGTGACATTCTTAGTCAGCCCCAGCATTTT
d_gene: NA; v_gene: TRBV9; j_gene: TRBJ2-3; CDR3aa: CASSVVGGLDTQYF; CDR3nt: TGTGCCAGCAGCGTAGTTGGGGGCCTTGATACGCAGTATTTT
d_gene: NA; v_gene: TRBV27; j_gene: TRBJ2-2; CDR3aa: CASSMGNTGELFF; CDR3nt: TGTGCCAGCAGTATGGGGAACACCGGGGAGCTGTTTTTT